Each of the 30 T cell receptor beta chains below was sequenced from the same sample in a study of T-cell reconstitution after alpha-beta-depleted transplantation in children. Construction of the TCRbeta library involved unique molecular identifiers. A single record per CDR3 protein comes from TCRdb applying MiXCR to the PCR reads. The table shows 200,000 to 250,000 distinct CDR3 sequences, with roughly 7.7% occurring only once. Material: PBMCs, mostly from graft donor cells, obtained 180 days after TCRalphabeta/CD19-depleted stem cell transplant. The origin of the receptors is a male patient between 5 and 17 years old who had a stem cell transplant for acute lymphoblastic leukemia, so the T cells may come from the graft donor.

This clonotype was observed many times. The chain recombines TRBV11-2 with TRBJ2-5, with a weak D call TRBD1 (7 bases). CDR3 length: 14 amino acids. CDR1 is SGHAT, CDR2 FQNNGV, per germline. The V end lost 3 bases, the J end lost 4 bases, and 12 bases lay between the germline ends. CDR3 amino acids: CASSFRGAGETQYF. DNA for the CDR3: TGTGCCAGCAGCTTCAGGGGGGCGGGAGAGACCCAGTACTTC. Based on the CDR3 plus reference TRBV11-2 and TRBJ2-5, the full variable domain is EAGVAQSPRYKIIEKRQSVAFWCNPISGHATLYWYQQILGQGPKLLIQFQNNGVVDDSQLPKDRFSAERLKGVDSTLKIQPAKLEDSAVYLCASSFRGAGETQYFGPGTRLLVL.

This clonotype occurred many times. V and J are TRBV12-3 or TRBV12-4 and TRBJ1-3; no clear D. The CDR3 has 14 amino acids. V lost 3 bases, J lost 2 bases, and 8 bases lay in between. Written as DNA, the CDR3 is TGTGCCAGCAGTTTGGCCGGGGCTGGAAACACCATATATTTT. It codes for CASSLAGAGNTIYF.

This clonotype came up many times. J is TRBJ2-7 and V is TRBV5-1; no clear D gene. Germline V gene sequence: CDR1 SGHRS, CDR2 YFSETQ. V lost 4 bases and J 0 bases, leaving 14 bases between the germline ends. CDR3 size: 15 residues. The CDR3 region is CASSPALKGSYEQYF. In DNA, the CDR3 is TGCGCCAGCAGCCCGGCCTTAAAGGGCTCCTACGAGCAGTACTTC.

About this clonotype: Just one base apart from a much larger clone, this may be a read error. The V gene is TRBV28, the J gene TRBJ1-1; D gene ambiguous. Germline CDR1 reads MDHEN; CDR2 reads SYDVKM. The CDR3 is 12 amino acids. CDR3 protein: CASSSLRSKAIF. The CDR3 nucleotides are TGTGCCAGCAGTTCTTTGCGCAGTAAAGCTATCTTT. Based on the CDR3 plus reference TRBV28 and TRBJ1-1, the full variable domain is DVKVTQSSRYLVKRTGEKVFLECVQDMDHENMFWYRQDPGLGLRLIYFSYDVKMKEKGDIPEGYSVSREKKERFSLILESASTNQTSMYLCASSSLRSKAIFGQGTRLTVV.

This clonotype appeared many times. V and J are TRBV12-3 or TRBV12-4 and TRBJ2-7; possible D gene TRBD1, 5 bases. The CDR3 sequence is 13 residues long. V was shortened by 3 bases and J by 4 bases, with 10 bases between the two germline ends. CDR3 bases: TGTGCCAGCAGTTTTGGGGCAGGGTACGAGCAGTACTTC. Translated: CASSFGAGYEQYF.

This clonotype was seen at least ten times. The chain recombines TRBV9 with TRBJ2-7, with 9 bases fitting TRBD2. The CDR3 consists of 15 residues. Germline assignment: CDR1 SGDLS and CDR2 YYNGEE. Trimming took 2 bases from V and 0 from J; bases not matched to a gene: 3. This chain's CDR3 is CASSVGSGSSYEQYF. The CDR3, as DNA: TGTGCCAGCAGCGTCGGTAGCGGGAGCTCCTACGAGCAGTACTTC.

This clonotype was counted ten times or more. The chain carries TRBV5-1 and TRBJ2-3; D possibly corresponds to TRBD2 (5 bases). This CDR3 has 14 residues. V gave up 0 bases and J gave up 5 bases, with 10 bases separating them. Germline loops: CDR1 SGHRS, CDR2 YFSETQ. CDR3 nucleotide sequence: TGCGCCAGCAGCTTGGCTATAGCGCAAGATACGCAGTATTTT. Translation gives CASSLAIAQDTQYF.

The sample holds many counts of this clonotype. This chain uses TRBV5-1 with TRBJ2-7; D is tentatively TRBD1 or TRBD2 (5 bases each). V dropped 2 bases and J dropped 1 base, with 13 bases sitting between them. This CDR3 is built from 15 residues. Germline V gene sequence: CDR1 SGHRS, CDR2 YFSETQ. The CDR3 spells CASSFLRDASYEQYF. Here the CDR3 DNA reads TGCGCCAGCAGCTTCCTCCGGGACGCATCCTACGAGCAGTACTTC.

Concerning this clonotype itself: It may be a read error: a sequence one base away is much more abundant. The J gene is TRBJ1-5, the V gene TRBV6-1; the D is unclear. The germline V gene has CDR1 MNHNS and CDR2 SASEGT. CDR3 size: 16 residues. CDR3 region: CASSERGINSNEPQHF. The CDR3 region has the DNA TGTGCCAGCAGTGAAAGAGGCATAAATAGCAATGAGCCCCAGCATTTT.

This clonotype was seen many times. The V gene is TRBV28, the J gene TRBJ2-7; D uncertain. This CDR3 region has 13 residues. Trimming removed 1 base at V and 4 bases at J, with 8 bases between. Per germline, CDR1 MDHEN and CDR2 SYDVKM. The CDR3, as DNA: TGTGCCAGCAGTTTATCCCCCCTTTACGAGCAGTACTTC. Residues: CASSLSPLYEQYF.

This clonotype has a count of ten or more. The rearrangement links TRBV9 to TRBJ2-1; D gene uncertain. The V end was cut by 0 bases, the J end by 7 bases, with 17 bases between. The CDR3 runs to 16 residues. Germline values: CDR1 SGDLS, CDR2 YYNGEE. CDR3 region: CASSVGPLRVGNEQFF. CDR3 nucleotide sequence: TGTGCCAGCAGCGTAGGGCCCCTCCGGGTCGGGAATGAGCAGTTCTTC.

This clonotype was seen at least ten times. This CDR3 reads CASSVLDTQYF. In DNA, the CDR3 is TGCGCCAGCAGCGTACTTGATACGCAGTATTTT. The chain carries TRBV5-1 and TRBJ2-3; no clear D gene. Trimming removed 4 bases at V and 6 bases at J, with 6 bases between. This CDR3 region has 11 residues. Germline V gene lookup returns CDR1 SGHRS and CDR2 YFSETQ.

At least ten counts were recorded for this clonotype. This chain joins TRBV7-2 and TRBJ1-5; D is perhaps TRBD1 (6 bases). V lost 4 bases and J 5 bases, leaving 15 bases between the germline ends. The CDR3 spans 15 residues. Germline V gene lookup returns CDR1 SGHTA and CDR2 FQGNSA. The DNA of the CDR3 is TGTGCCAGCAGCTCGACAGGCGACGGCCATCAGCCCCAGCATTTT. Its protein is CASSSTGDGHQPQHF.

This clonotype was counted at least ten times. V usage is TRBV6-2 or TRBV6-3 and J usage is TRBJ2-5; possible D gene TRBD1, 6 bases. Germline V lookup: CDR1 MNHEY, CDR2 SVGEGT. V shed 11 bases and J shed 8 bases, with 12 bases lying between them. This CDR3 has 10 residues. The CDR3 DNA sequence: TGTGCCTCCCGGGACATAACCCAGTACTTC. The encoded protein is CASRDITQYF.

Many counts were recorded for this clonotype. The chain combines TRBV12-3 or TRBV12-4 with TRBJ2-7; D gene uncertain. This CDR3 spans 12 amino acids. V lost 5 bases and J lost 9, with 14 bases in between. In DNA, the CDR3 is TGTGCCAGCAGTACCCTACGTGTCGTGCAGTACTTC. Protein product: CASSTLRVVQYF.

This clonotype was seen ten or more times. The chain has TRBV9 and TRBJ2-3; TRBD2 matches at 8 bases. This CDR3 comprises 16 residues. Germline assignment: CDR1 SGDLS and CDR2 YYNGEE. V dropped 3 bases and J dropped 5; count of bases not matched to a gene: 11. The CDR3 spells CASSAISGARGDTQYF. The CDR3 region has the DNA TGTGCCAGCAGCGCCATTAGCGGGGCTCGAGGAGATACGCAGTATTTT.

This clonotype was counted ten times or more. The rearrangement joins TRBV28 to TRBJ2-7; unclear D gene. V was shortened by 5 bases and J by 0 bases, with 29 bases between the two germline ends. This CDR3 comprises 20 residues. Germline lookup yields CDR1 MDHEN and CDR2 SYDVKM. The CDR3 region has the DNA TGTGCCAGCAGTGGTTCCCTCCCTCTTAAACATTCCTCAAGCTCCTACGAGCAGTACTTC. Protein product: CASSGSLPLKHSSSSYEQYF.

This clonotype appeared many times. The chain carries TRBV18 and TRBJ1-1; possible D gene TRBD1, 5 bases. V dropped 2 bases and J dropped 0 bases, with 19 bases sitting between them. This CDR3 has 18 residues. In germline, CDR1 is KGHSH, CDR2 LQKENI. CDR3: CASSPVSGPIVMNTEAFF. CDR3 DNA sequence: TGTGCCAGCTCACCAGTTTCGGGGCCGATCGTCATGAACACTGAAGCTTTCTTT.

At least ten counts were recorded for this clonotype. The chain combines TRBV29-1 with TRBJ2-5; 9 nucleotides agree with TRBD1. Germline-derived CDR1 and CDR2 are SQVTM and ANQGSEA. The length of the CDR3 is 14 residues. V shed 2 bases, J shed 4 bases, and the junction held 5 bases outside the gene matches. DNA for the CDR3: TGCAGCGTTGAATTTGGGGACAGGGCAGAGACCCAGTACTTC. Translated, it gives CSVEFGDRAETQYF.

A few counts support this clonotype. The chain employs TRBV7-9 and TRBJ2-7; D may match TRBD1 or TRBD2 (5 bases each). The V end was cut by 8 bases, the J end by 1 base, with 9 bases between. This CDR3 has 12 residues. Germline V CDR1 and CDR2: SEHNR, FQNEAQ (reference sequence). CDR3 DNA sequence: TGTGCCAGCGCCGGGGCATCCTACGAGCAGTACTTC. Translated: CASAGASYEQYF.

The chain employs TRBV9 and TRBJ2-3; 7 bases fit TRBD1. This CDR3 has 14 residues. V lost 2 bases to trimming and J lost 8 bases; unmatched junction nucleotides: 8. Germline loops: CDR1 SGDLS, CDR2 YYNGEE. CDR3 loop: CASSVDRELSTQYF. CDR3 nucleotide sequence: TGTGCCAGCAGCGTTGACAGGGAGCTGAGTACGCAGTATTTT.

The sample holds many counts of this clonotype. The chain links TRBV12-5 to TRBJ2-3; weak D call: TRBD2 (6 bases). Trimming removed 6 bases at V and 1 base at J, with 8 bases between. Germline assignment: CDR1 LGHNT and CDR2 FRNRAP. The CDR3 extends over 13 amino acids. The CDR3 reads CASGGGRTDTQYF. The CDR3 bases are TGTGCTAGTGGCGGGGGTCGCACAGATACGCAGTATTTT.

This clonotype was detected ten times or more. The chain links TRBV5-6 to TRBJ2-5; weak D call: TRBD2 (5 bases). The length of the CDR3 is 15 residues. The germline gives CDR1 SGHDT, CDR2 YYEEEE. Trimming left V 0 bases short and J 3 bases short, with 12 bases between. The CDR3 bases are TGTGCCAGCAGCTTGGTCCGGACTCTAAAAGAGACCCAGTACTTC. Amino acid sequence: CASSLVRTLKETQYF.

This clonotype was counted many times. The chain uses TRBV27 and TRBJ2-7; D may match TRBD1 or TRBD2 (5 bases each). CDR1 and CDR2 (germline): MNHEY, SMNVEV (reference sequence). The CDR3 extends over 14 amino acids. V shed 6 bases and J shed 2 bases, with 14 bases lying between them. For the CDR3, the DNA is TGTGCCAGCAGCCCGGGACGGATCCCCTACGAGCAGTACTTC. Protein: CASSPGRIPYEQYF.

Many counts were recorded for this clonotype. The chain has TRBV12-3 or TRBV12-4 and TRBJ1-2; D ambiguous. V lost 5 bases, J lost 1 base, and 8 bases lay in between. The CDR3 sequence is 13 residues long. The CDR3 is CASSPRGNYGYTF. CDR3 in DNA: TGTGCCAGCAGTCCCCGGGGTAACTATGGCTACACCTTC.

V is TRBV20-1 and J is TRBJ1-2, with D possibly being TRBD1 (6 bases). The CDR3 spans 12 residues. CDR1 is DFQATT, CDR2 SNEGSKA, per germline (reference sequence). Trimming removed 6 bases at V and 6 bases at J, with 14 bases between. CDR3 loop: CSAGSRGHGYTF. Written as DNA, the CDR3 is TGCAGTGCGGGGAGCAGGGGACATGGCTACACCTTC.

This clonotype came up a few times. The rearrangement links TRBV6-5 to TRBJ2-3; 8 bases match TRBD2. V lost 2 bases to trimming and J lost 2 bases; unmatched junction nucleotides: 6. Germline values: CDR1 MNHEY, CDR2 SVGAGI. The length of the CDR3 is 16 residues. The CDR3 loop reads CASSYKAGALTDTQYF. The CDR3 DNA sequence: TGTGCCAGCAGTTACAAAGCGGGGGCTCTCACAGATACGCAGTATTTT.

This clonotype was detected ten times or more. This sequence joins TRBV28 and TRBJ1-5, with D uncertain. Germline loops: CDR1 MDHEN, CDR2 SYDVKM. The CDR3 is made up of 16 amino acids. V lost 3 bases and J 5 bases, leaving 17 bases between the germline ends. CDR3 protein: CASSFYGKGLHQPQHF. CDR3 in DNA: TGTGCCAGCAGTTTCTATGGTAAAGGGTTGCATCAGCCCCAGCATTTT.

This clonotype was seen a few times. The chain joins TRBV19 to TRBJ2-1; 7 bases agree with TRBD1. CDR1 LNHDA and CDR2 SQIVND come from the germline V gene (reference sequence). This CDR3 comprises 12 residues. J lost 14 bases, V lost 0 bases, and 4 bases had no gene match. The CDR3 loop is CASSIEVRGKFF. The CDR3 DNA sequence: TGTGCCAGTAGTATAGAGGTCAGGGGGAAGTTCTTC.

This clonotype was seen repeatedly, ten times or more. The genes are TRBV4-2 and TRBJ1-6; D is possibly TRBD1 (5 bases). CDR1 and CDR2 from the germline V gene are LGHNA and YNFKEQ. The CDR3 is made up of 16 amino acids. V was shortened by 0 bases and J by 7 bases, with 13 bases between the two germline ends. The CDR3: CASSQERGGENSPLHF. CDR3 sequence (DNA): TGTGCCAGCAGCCAAGAAAGGGGAGGGGAAAATTCACCCCTCCACTTT.